Sequencing of this T cell receptor (beta chain) was carried out in a study of CD8 T cells in ankylosing spondylitis. Study-level results: A TCR beta motif made of several highly homologous variants seemed typical of ankylosing spondylitis blood.

TCRdb processed the 5' RACE reads anew with MiXCR; each CDR3 protein has one entry. The sample has hundreds of thousands of distinct CDR3 sequences; approximately 12% are singletons. This clonotype was counted a few times. As yet, its antigen is unknown. The CDR3 loop spans 14 amino acids. V lost 4 bases to trimming and J lost 3 bases; unmatched junction nucleotides: 4. Germline V gene lookup returns CDR1 SGHTA and CDR2 FQGNSA. The V call is TRBV7-2, the J call TRBJ2-7; 9 nucleotides match TRBD1. The TCR comes from a male donor with ankylosing spondylitis. Sequencing used blood, either unsorted or a sorted T cell fraction (not recorded which). CDR3 protein: CASSSDRGYYEQYF. The CDR3 DNA follows: TGTGCCAGCAGCTCCGACAGGGGGTACTACGAGCAGTACTTC. Based on the CDR3 plus reference TRBV7-2 and TRBJ2-7, the full variable domain is GAGVSQSPSNKVTEKGKDVELRCDPISGHTALYWYRQSLGQGLEFLIYFQGNSAPDKSGLPSDRFSAERTGGSVSTLTIQRTQQEDSAVYLCASSSDRGYYEQYFGPGTRLTVT.